This T cell receptor beta chain derives from a study of T cells in localized non-small cell lung cancer. About this clone: Its antigen is unknown.

General study results and limits: Compared with tumor, uninvolved adjacent lung displayed greater T cell clonality, ranking highest overall.

Assay used: immunoSEQ multiplex PCR; TCRdb lists only in-frame clones, some missing. The data contain 58,000 or so clones, about 90% of them singletons. The specimen was peripheral blood, collected before any cancer treatment. The clonotype originates from a woman aged 40 to 75 with stage I lung adenocarcinoma.

The CDR3 region is CASSFLGGSGNTIYF. The CDR3 DNA is TGTGCCAGCAGCTTTCTCGGGGGCTCTGGAAACACCATATATTTT. The rearrangement joins TRBV5-8 to TRBJ1-3, with a tentative D call TRBD1 (5 bases). CDR1 SGHTS and CDR2 YDEGEE come from the germline V gene. The CDR3 is 15 residues long. Deletions cut 2 bases from V and 0 bases from J, with 9 bases between.